These T cell receptor beta chains were read from a single sample in a study of T cell responses to AZD1222 COVID-19 vaccine. Method: immunoSEQ multiplex PCR; TCRdb's copy keeps in-frame clones and lacks some. Here the sample spans over 85,000 clones, around 90% being singletons. The material was peripheral blood, obtained 28 days after the second AZD1222 dose. These receptor sequences come from an adult who received the AZD1222 COVID-19 vaccine. Each CDR3 is given with its conserved first and last residue. The D gene is left open where the match is weak. A clone size is listed for some rows: how often the clone was seen (once, few, many), or a class if it is expanded.

CDR3 protein | CDR3 DNA | J gene | V gene | CDR3 length | D gene | clone size
CASSPLQVGPEAFF | TGTGCCAGCAGCCCCTTGCAGGTTGGCCCTGAAGCTTTCTTT | TRBJ1-1 | TRBV7-8 | 14 | - | -
CASSPRAGMSTDTQYF | TGTGCCAGCTCACCGCGGGCAGGGATGAGCACAGATACGCAGTATTTT | TRBJ2-3 | TRBV18 | 16 | - | -
CASSSAGGYNEQFF | TGTGCCAGCAGTTCGGCAGGGGGCTACAATGAGCAGTTCTTC | TRBJ2-1 | TRBV6-5 | 14 | TRBD1 | -
CATLTGGINEQFF | TGTGCCACCCTAACAGGGGGCATTAATGAGCAGTTCTTC | TRBJ2-1 | TRBV2 | 13 | TRBD1 | -
CASSTGRVEQYF | TGTGCCAGCAGTACCGGGAGAGTGGAGCAGTACTTC | TRBJ2-7 | TRBV12-3/TRBV12-4 | 12 | - | -
CASSIIPLAISHGYTF | TGTGCCAGTAGTATTATCCCTCTGGCTATAAGTCATGGCTACACCTTC | TRBJ1-2 | TRBV19 | 16 | - | once
CASSRTGSSYEQYF | TGTGCCAGCAGCCGGACAGGGAGCTCCTACGAGCAGTACTTC | TRBJ2-7 | TRBV7-3 | 14 | TRBD1 | -
CASSSSTGLSLDYGYTF | TGTGCCAGCAGCTCGTCGACAGGCCTCTCCCTCGACTATGGCTACACCTTC | TRBJ1-2 | TRBV7-8 | 17 | - | -
CASSPGQNTGELFF | TGCGCCAGCAGCCCCGGACAGAACACCGGGGAGCTGTTTTTT | TRBJ2-2 | TRBV5-1 | 14 | - | -
CASSPSGQGVTEAFF | TGTGCCAGCAGCCCCTCCGGGCAGGGCGTGACTGAAGCTTTCTTT | TRBJ1-1 | TRBV7-9 | 15 | - | -
CASSLVTGQETQYF | TGTGCCAGCAGCTTAGTCACAGGACAAGAGACCCAGTACTTC | TRBJ2-5 | TRBV7-9 | 14 | - | -
CASSLHSGDTGELFF | TGTGCCAGCAGTTTACATAGCGGGGACACCGGGGAGCTGTTTTTT | TRBJ2-2 | TRBV6-4 | 15 | TRBD2 | -
CASSLAGLETQYF | TGTGCCAGCAGCTTAGCCGGGTTGGAGACCCAGTACTTC | TRBJ2-5 | TRBV7-6 | 13 | - | -
CASSISGGVFHNEQFF | TGTGCCAGCAGCATTAGCGGGGGGGTTTTTCACAATGAGCAGTTCTTC | TRBJ2-1 | TRBV7-2 | 16 | TRBD2 | -
CASSTGGVYNEQFF | TGCGCCAGCAGTACGGGGGGGGTTTACAATGAGCAGTTCTTC | TRBJ2-1 | TRBV10-1 | 14 | TRBD2 | -
CASSGQGTGNTIYF | TGTGCCAGCAGCGGACAGGGGACTGGAAACACCATATATTTT | TRBJ1-3 | TRBV5-6 | 14 | TRBD1 | -
CAWRPNGYTF | TGTGCCTGGCGTCCGAATGGCTACACCTTC | TRBJ1-2 | TRBV30 | 10 | - | -
CASSTSGNTIYF | TGTGCCAGCAGTACCTCAGGAAACACCATATATTTT | TRBJ1-3 | TRBV11-2 | 12 | - | -
CASTVDGRFTDTQYF | TGTGCCAGCACCGTCGATGGGCGATTCACAGATACGCAGTATTTT | TRBJ2-3 | TRBV5-8 | 15 | - | once
CASSLIGNTNQPQHF | TGTGCCAGCAGTTTGATAGGGAATACCAATCAGCCCCAGCATTTT | TRBJ1-5 | TRBV28 | 15 | - | -
CASSLSTPFVIGELFF | TGTGCCAGCAGTTTATCAACCCCTTTCGTTATCGGGGAGCTGTTTTTT | TRBJ2-2 | TRBV27 | 16 | - | -
CASSEEGGNQPQHF | TGTGCCAGCAGTGAAGAGGGGGGCAATCAGCCCCAGCATTTT | TRBJ1-5 | TRBV2 | 14 | - | -
CASREGAGGTDEQYF | TGCGCCAGCAGGGAAGGGGCAGGGGGCACCGACGAGCAGTACTTC | TRBJ2-7 | TRBV5-1 | 15 | TRBD1 | -
CASSQILGHGYTF | TGTGCCAGCAGCCAAATCCTGGGCCATGGCTACACCTTC | TRBJ1-2 | TRBV6-2/TRBV6-3 | 13 | - | -
CASSAGGQGYEQYF | TGTGCCAGCAGCGCGGGAGGACAGGGGTACGAGCAGTACTTC | TRBJ2-7 | TRBV9 | 14 | TRBD1 | few
CASSHNRVGGYTF | TGTGCCAGCAGCCACAACAGGGTCGGTGGCTACACCTTC | TRBJ1-2 | TRBV12-3/TRBV12-4 | 13 | - | -
CASSPRQGKATDTQYF | TGTGCCAGCAGTCCACGACAGGGAAAGGCAACAGATACGCAGTATTTT | TRBJ2-3 | TRBV27 | 16 | TRBD1 | few
CATSDQSWPGELFF | TGTGCCACCAGTGATCAGAGTTGGCCCGGGGAGCTGTTTTTT | TRBJ2-2 | TRBV24-1 | 14 | - | -
CASSLLASDEQYF | TGTGCCAGCAGTTTATTGGCTAGCGATGAGCAGTACTTC | TRBJ2-7 | TRBV27 | 13 | - | -
CASSILPPGGELFF | TGTGCCAGCAGTATTCTACCGCCCGGCGGGGAGCTGTTTTTT | TRBJ2-2 | TRBV6-1 | 14 | - | once
CASSLGTSGGNEQFF | TGTGCCAGCTCACTCGGGACTAGCGGGGGGAATGAGCAGTTCTTC | TRBJ2-1 | TRBV18 | 15 | TRBD2 | -
CACDQHTEAFF | TGTGCCTGCGACCAGCACACTGAAGCTTTCTTT | TRBJ1-1 | TRBV6-5 | 11 | - | -
CASSYSVDRAGYEQYF | TGTGCCAGCAGTTACTCGGTGGACAGGGCGGGATACGAGCAGTACTTC | TRBJ2-7 | TRBV6-5 | 16 | TRBD1 | -
CASTYWGDTEAFF | TGTGCCAGCACTTACTGGGGGGACACTGAAGCTTTCTTT | TRBJ1-1 | TRBV6-2/TRBV6-3 | 13 | - | -
CASSFARRNMNTEAFF | TGTGCCAGCAGCTTTGCTCGGCGGAACATGAACACTGAAGCTTTCTTT | TRBJ1-1 | TRBV5-4 | 16 | - | -
CASSSGRREQYF | TGTGCCAGCAGCTCGGGACGGAGAGAGCAGTACTTC | TRBJ2-7 | TRBV7-9 | 12 | - | once
CASSPGGTAFTDTQYF | TGCGCCAGCAGCCCCGGGGGGACAGCCTTCACAGATACGCAGTATTTT | TRBJ2-3 | TRBV5-1 | 16 | - | -
CASSRSGGSYNEQFF | TGTGCCAGCAGCCGAAGTGGGGGCTCCTACAATGAGCAGTTCTTC | TRBJ2-1 | TRBV7-3 | 15 | - | -
CASSYSLGRWEAFF | TGTGCCAGCAGTTACTCGCTGGGTAGGTGGGAAGCTTTCTTT | TRBJ1-1 | TRBV6-2/TRBV6-3 | 14 | - | -
CASSLSSGNTEAFF | TGCGCCAGCAGCTTGAGTTCGGGTAACACTGAAGCTTTCTTT | TRBJ1-1 | TRBV5-1 | 14 | - | -
CASSISVYSNQPQHF | TGTGCCAGTAGTATATCCGTTTATAGCAATCAGCCCCAGCATTTT | TRBJ1-5 | TRBV19 | 15 | - | -
CASSLVHNNSPLHF | TGTGCCAGCAGTTTGGTGCATAATAATTCACCCCTCCACTTT | TRBJ1-6 | TRBV28 | 14 | - | -
CASSFRTSGGVFQETQYF | TGTGCCAGCAGTTTTCGGACTAGCGGGGGGGTATTCCAAGAGACCCAGTACTTC | TRBJ2-5 | TRBV27 | 18 | TRBD2 | -
CASSLRSVLSGPYSGELFF | TGTGCCAGCAGTTTACGGTCTGTTTTATCTGGACCTTATTCCGGGGAGCTGTTTTTT | TRBJ2-2 | TRBV28 | 19 | - | once
CASSPPEGGREKLFF | TGTGCCAGCTCGCCCCCGGAAGGGGGCCGCGAAAAACTGTTTTTT | TRBJ1-4 | TRBV18 | 15 | TRBD1 | -
CASSFGLVQPDYEQYF | TGTGCCAGCAGCTTCGGGTTGGTCCAGCCAGACTACGAGCAGTACTTC | TRBJ2-7 | TRBV11-2 | 16 | - | -
CASSDVRQPNYGYTF | TGTGCCAGCAGTGATGTCCGACAGCCTAACTATGGCTACACCTTC | TRBJ1-2 | TRBV25-1 | 15 | - | -
CATGLAGPQASTDTQYF | TGTGCCACCGGACTAGCGGGGCCCCAAGCTAGCACAGATACGCAGTATTTT | TRBJ2-3 | TRBV18 | 17 | TRBD2 | -
CASSQDSFATNEKLFF | TGTGCCAGCAGCCAGGACAGTTTTGCAACTAATGAAAAACTGTTTTTT | TRBJ1-4 | TRBV5-5 | 16 | - | few
CASSVSGTGDYEQYF | TGTGCCAGCAGCGTCTCCGGGACAGGGGACTACGAGCAGTACTTC | TRBJ2-7 | TRBV7-8 | 15 | TRBD1 | -
CASSYVSTEAFF | TGTGCCAGCAGTTACGTTAGCACTGAAGCTTTCTTT | TRBJ1-1 | TRBV6-5 | 12 | - | -
CATGRGLGYGYTF | TGTGCCACCGGAAGGGGGCTCGGCTATGGCTACACCTTC | TRBJ1-2 | TRBV12-3/TRBV12-4 | 13 | TRBD1 | -
CASSQFPVYGYTF | TGTGCCAGCAGCCAATTTCCAGTTTATGGCTACACCTTC | TRBJ1-2 | TRBV3-1/TRBV3-2 | 13 | - | -
CASSYSGGGGVYEQFF | TGTGCCAGCAGTTACTCCGGCGGGGGTGGGGTTTATGAGCAGTTCTTC | TRBJ2-1 | TRBV6-5 | 16 | TRBD2 | few
CASRSTDWGYNSPLHF | TGCGCCAGCAGATCGACAGATTGGGGCTATAATTCACCCCTCCACTTT | TRBJ1-6 | TRBV10-2 | 16 | - | -
CASSSQAEYNEQFF | TGTGCCAGCAGTTCCCAGGCAGAGTACAATGAGCAGTTCTTC | TRBJ2-1 | TRBV27 | 14 | - | -
CSASWAAASNQPQHF | TGCAGTGCTAGTTGGGCAGCTGCGAGCAATCAGCCCCAGCATTTT | TRBJ1-5 | TRBV20-1 | 15 | - | -
CASSLYQETQYF | TGTGCCAGCAGCTTATACCAAGAGACCCAGTACTTC | TRBJ2-5 | TRBV7-2 | 12 | - | -
CASSDSNYGYTF | TGTGCCAGTAGCGACAGCAACTATGGCTACACCTTC | TRBJ1-2 | TRBV19 | 12 | - | once
CASSGRGNYEQYF | TGTGCCAGCAGCGGTAGGGGAAACTACGAGCAGTACTTC | TRBJ2-7 | TRBV7-9 | 13 | - | -